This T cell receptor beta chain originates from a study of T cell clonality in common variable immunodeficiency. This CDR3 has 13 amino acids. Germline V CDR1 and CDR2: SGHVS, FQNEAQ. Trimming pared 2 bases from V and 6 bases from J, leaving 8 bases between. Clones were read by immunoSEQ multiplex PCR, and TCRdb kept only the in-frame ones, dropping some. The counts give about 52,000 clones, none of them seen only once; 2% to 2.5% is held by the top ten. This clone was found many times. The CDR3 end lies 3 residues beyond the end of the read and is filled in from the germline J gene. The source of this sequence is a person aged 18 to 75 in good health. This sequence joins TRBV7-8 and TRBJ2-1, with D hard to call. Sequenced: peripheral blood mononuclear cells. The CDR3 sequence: CASSLSPSNEQFF. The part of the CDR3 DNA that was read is TGTGCCAGCAGCTTATCCCCCTCCAATGAG.